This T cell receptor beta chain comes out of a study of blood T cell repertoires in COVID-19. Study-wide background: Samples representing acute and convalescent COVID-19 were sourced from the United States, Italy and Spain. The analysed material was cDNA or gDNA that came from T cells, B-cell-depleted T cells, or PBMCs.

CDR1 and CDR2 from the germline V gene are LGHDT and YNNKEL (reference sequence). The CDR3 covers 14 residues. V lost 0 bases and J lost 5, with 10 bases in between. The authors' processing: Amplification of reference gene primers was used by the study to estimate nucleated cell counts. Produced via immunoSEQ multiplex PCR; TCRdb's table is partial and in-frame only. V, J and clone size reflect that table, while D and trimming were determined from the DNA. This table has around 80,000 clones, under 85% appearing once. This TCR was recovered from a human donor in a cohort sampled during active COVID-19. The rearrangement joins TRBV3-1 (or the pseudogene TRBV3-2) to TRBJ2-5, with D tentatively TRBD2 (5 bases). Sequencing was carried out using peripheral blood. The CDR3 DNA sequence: TGTGCCAGCAGCCAAGAGGGGAGAGGGGAGACCCAGTACTTC. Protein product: CASSQEGRGETQYF.